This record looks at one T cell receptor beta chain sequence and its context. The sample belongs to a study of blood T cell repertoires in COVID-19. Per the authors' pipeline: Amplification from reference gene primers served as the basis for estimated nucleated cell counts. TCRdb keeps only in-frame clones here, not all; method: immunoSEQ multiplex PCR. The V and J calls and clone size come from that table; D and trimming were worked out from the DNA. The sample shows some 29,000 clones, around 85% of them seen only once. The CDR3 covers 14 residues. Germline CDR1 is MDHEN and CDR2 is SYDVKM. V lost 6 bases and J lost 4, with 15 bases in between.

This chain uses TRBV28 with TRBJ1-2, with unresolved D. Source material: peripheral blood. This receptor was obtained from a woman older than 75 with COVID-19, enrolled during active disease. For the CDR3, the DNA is TGTGCCAGCAGCCTCTCGACACCAGGCTATGGCTACACCTTC. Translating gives CASSLSTPGYGYTF.